This T cell receptor (beta chain) was captured in a study of T cell repertoires in aging, cancer and after chemotherapy. General observations from the study: In hematological cancer patients, infiltrated lymphoid organs may have impaired thymic emigration or peripheral T cell expansion. Compared with age-matched healthy donors, untreated hematological or solid cancer patients showed higher blood TCR clonality.

The template was genomic DNA from peripheral blood, not RNA. Rearranged V-D-J TRB sequences were amplified with a mixed TRB-A/B primer pool. A single record per CDR3 protein comes from TCRdb applying MiXCR to the multiplex PCR reads. The repertoire holds just over 9,000 distinct CDR3 sequences, with more than 20% as singletons. Looked up from germline, CDR1 is SGHAT and CDR2 is FQNNGV. CDR3 length: 14 amino acids. Trimming stripped 3 bases from V and 5 bases from J, with 13 bases between. Regarding this clonotype: The antigen remains unidentified.

Sample: blood. The receptor's source is a human donor with a blood cancer. The donor label of this sample is uncertain. This sequence joins TRBV11-2 and TRBJ1-2; no firm D call. CDR3 residues: CASSFGSSIYGYTF. CDR3 nucleotides: TGTGCCAGCAGCTTCGGCAGCAGTATTTATGGCTACACCTTC.